Listed here are 28 T cell receptor beta chains from one sample, sequenced in a study of T cell responses to AZD1222 COVID-19 vaccine. TCRdb's table, derived via immunoSEQ multiplex PCR, lists solely in-frame clones and lacks some. The listing records 150,000 or so clones. The sequenced material came from peripheral blood. These receptors were collected from an adult in good health.

V is TRBV9 and J is TRBJ1-6; D gene unclear. CDR3 size: 15 residues. Deletions cut 0 bases from V and 6 bases from J, with 10 bases between. The germline gives CDR1 SGDLS, CDR2 YYNGEE. This chain's CDR3 is CASSVAGKANSPLHF. The CDR3 DNA sequence: TGTGCCAGCAGCGTAGCGGGGAAGGCTAATTCACCCCTCCACTTT.

This chain connects TRBV3-1 (or the pseudogene TRBV3-2) to TRBJ1-1; D is undetermined. Germline V gives CDR1 LGHDT, CDR2 YNNKEL (reference sequence). Trimming shortened V by 1 base and J by 3 bases, and 12 bases separated the two germline ends. The CDR3 spans 15 residues. Written as DNA, the CDR3 is TGTGCCAGCAGCCAAGCGAGTACGGGTTACACTGAAGCTTTCTTT. This translates into CASSQASTGYTEAFF.

The chain is built from TRBV5-1 and TRBJ1-2, with D unresolved. The CDR3 sequence is 12 residues long. The ends were cut back, 5 bases at V and 8 bases at J, with 13 bases in the middle. Germline CDR1 is SGHRS and CDR2 is YFSETQ. CDR3 in amino acids: CASSYPPGGYTF. The CDR3 nucleotides read TGCGCCAGCAGTTATCCCCCGGGCGGCTACACCTTC. Looking up the rest from reference TRBV5-1 and TRBJ1-2 gives the full variable domain: KAGVTQTPRYLIKTRGQQVTLSCSPISGHRSVSWYQQTPGQGLQFLFEYFSETQRNKGNFPGRFSGRQFSNSRSEMNVSTLELGDSALYLCASSYPPGGYTFGSGTRLTVV.

The chain recombines TRBV5-1 with TRBJ2-1; 7 bases line up with TRBD1. V lost 1 base to trimming and J lost 15 bases; unmatched junction nucleotides: 13. CDR1 SGHRS and CDR2 YFSETQ come from the germline V gene. CDR3 size: 14 residues. The CDR3 sequence: CASSLHRTGKGRFF. For the CDR3, the DNA is TGCGCCAGCAGCTTGCATCGGACAGGCAAGGGTAGGTTCTTC.

The chain has TRBV19 and TRBJ2-4; 7 bases are a match to TRBD1. This CDR3 comprises 15 residues. CDR1 and CDR2 from the germline V gene are LNHDA and SQIVND (reference sequence). The junction had 9 bases not matched to a gene; V was cut back by 8 bases and J by 2 bases. CDR3 residues: CASADRVLPKNIQYF. The DNA for the CDR3 is TGTGCCAGTGCCGACAGGGTGCTCCCCAAAAACATTCAGTACTTC.

V and J are TRBV5-1 and TRBJ2-2; D is possibly TRBD1 (5 bases). The germline gives CDR1 SGHRS, CDR2 YFSETQ. This CDR3 comprises 15 residues. V shed 1 base and J shed 1 base, with 8 bases lying between them. Written as DNA, the CDR3 is TGCGCCAGCAGCTTGACGCAGGGGAACACCGGGGAGCTGTTTTTT. Protein sequence: CASSLTQGNTGELFF.

The V call is TRBV6-2 or TRBV6-3, the J call TRBJ2-4, with 10 bases lining up with TRBD2. The junction had 2 bases not matched to a gene; V was cut back by 3 bases and J by 0 bases. Germline V lookup: CDR1 MNHEY, CDR2 SVGEGT. CDR3 length: 16 amino acids. CDR3 loop: CASSYWTSGAKNIQYF. CDR3 in DNA: TGTGCCAGCAGTTATTGGACTAGCGGAGCCAAAAACATTCAGTACTTC.

This chain uses TRBV19 with TRBJ1-3, with 7 bases fitting TRBD1. The trim removed 4 bases at V and 6 bases at J, leaving 6 bases unmatched. There are 14 residues in the CDR3. The germline gives CDR1 LNHDA, CDR2 SQIVND (reference sequence). The CDR3 nucleotides read TGTGCCAGTAGTACAGGACAGGACGTAAACACCATATATTTT. This translates into CASSTGQDVNTIYF.

The rearrangement joins TRBV5-1 to TRBJ2-5; TRBD1 matches 10 bases. The CDR3 is made up of 14 amino acids. V lost 4 bases and J lost 6; bases outside the gene matches: 6. Germline values: CDR1 SGHRS, CDR2 YFSETQ. The CDR3 loop reads CASSPTGGSKTQYF. In DNA, the CDR3 is TGCGCCAGCAGCCCGACAGGGGGCAGTAAGACCCAGTACTTC.

The chain is built from TRBV2 and TRBJ2-3, with D perhaps matching TRBD2 (6 bases). Germline V gene data show CDR1 as SNHLY and CDR2 as FYNNEI. CDR3 length: 14 residues. The V end was cut by 6 bases, the J end by 0 bases, with 10 bases between. The CDR3: CASRAGTSTDTQYF. In nucleotides, the CDR3 is TGTGCCAGCAGGGCAGGGACTAGCACAGATACGCAGTATTTT.

The gene calls are TRBV18 and TRBJ1-5; 8 bases align to TRBD1. Germline V gene data show CDR1 as KGHSH and CDR2 as LQKENI. V lost 4 bases, J lost 2 bases, and 16 bases stayed unmatched. The CDR3 contains 19 residues. The CDR3 DNA sequence: TGTGCCAGCTCACGATCCGGACAGGGAGGGGGCGTTGGCAATCAGCCCCAGCATTTT. Protein: CASSRSGQGGGVGNQPQHF.

The chain employs TRBV2 and TRBJ1-3; D is possibly TRBD1 (6 bases). The CDR3 extends over 15 amino acids. Germline CDR1 and CDR2: SNHLY and FYNNEI. Trimming took off 4 bases at V and 4 bases at J, with 14 bases between the two ends. The CDR3 coding sequence is TGTGCCAGCAGTGCCAATACGCAGGGGGGAAACACCATATATTTT. Translation gives CASSANTQGGNTIYF.

This sequence joins TRBV6-5 and TRBJ1-5; TRBD1 matches 8 bases. V was clipped by 7 bases and J by 7 bases; unmatched bases: 6. The CDR3 is 13 amino acids. CDR1 MNHEY and CDR2 SVGAGI come from the germline V gene. CDR3 sequence (DNA): TGTGCCAGCACCAGGGGGCTAGGGCAGCCCCAGCATTTT. This gives the protein CASTRGLGQPQHF.

The V gene is TRBV6-2 or TRBV6-3, the J gene TRBJ1-2; D not certain. CDR3 size: 12 residues. Germline values: CDR1 MNHEY, CDR2 SVGEGT. Between the trimmed V and J ends, which lost 5 bases and 4 bases, there was a span of 8 bases. Written as DNA, the CDR3 is TGTGCCAGCAGTCACGGCTCCTATGGCTACACCTTC. Translated, it gives CASSHGSYGYTF.

In DNA form, the CDR3 reads TGTGCCAGCAGTGAGGGGGGAACACTAAATGAGCAGTTCTTC. It codes for CASSEGGTLNEQFF. V is TRBV6-1 and J is TRBJ2-1; maybe TRBD2 (6 bases). The CDR3 length is 14 residues. V was pared by 3 bases and J by 7 bases, with 13 bases between. Germline assignment: CDR1 MNHNS and CDR2 SASEGT.

The rearrangement links TRBV19 to TRBJ2-5; 11 bases agree with TRBD2. The CDR3 has 15 residues. Trimming took 6 bases from V and 1 from J; bases not matched to a gene: 4. CDR1 and CDR2 from the germline V gene are LNHDA and SQIVND (reference sequence). The CDR3 region is CASSTGLAGQETQYF. In DNA, the CDR3 is TGTGCCAGTAGCACCGGACTAGCGGGCCAAGAGACCCAGTACTTC.

The J gene is TRBJ1-1, the V gene TRBV7-6, with 9 positions matching TRBD1. The CDR3 runs 15 residues. J lost 4 bases, V lost 0 bases, and 3 bases had no gene match. The germline gives CDR1 SGHVS, CDR2 FNYEAQ. The CDR3 reads CASSLARTGATEAFF. Here the CDR3 DNA reads TGTGCCAGCAGCTTAGCGCGGACAGGGGCCACTGAAGCTTTCTTT.

The J gene is TRBJ1-1, the V gene TRBV5-1; D gene ambiguous. The CDR3 loop spans 15 amino acids. The germline V gene has CDR1 SGHRS and CDR2 YFSETQ. V was pared by 0 bases and J by 1 base, with 10 bases between. The CDR3 DNA is TGCGCCAGCAGCTTGGGAGTCTTGGCGAACACTGAAGCTTTCTTT. Translation gives CASSLGVLANTEAFF.

The V call is TRBV9, the J call TRBJ2-2; 7 bases fit TRBD2. The CDR3 is made up of 15 amino acids. V was pared by 2 bases and J by 6 bases, with 7 bases of the junction left unmatched. The V gene's germline CDR1 is SGDLS and CDR2 YYNGEE. The CDR3 DNA sequence: TGTGCCAGCAGCGTCCGGAGTGGGGGGGCCGGGGAGCTGTTTTTT. Translating it yields CASSVRSGGAGELFF.

Here the CDR3 DNA reads TGTGCCAGCAGCCCAACCGGGACAAAAGAAAAACTGTTTTTT. As protein: CASSPTGTKEKLFF. This chain links TRBV3-1 (or the pseudogene TRBV3-2) with TRBJ1-4; D may be TRBD1 (6 bases). Trimming removed 4 bases at V and 8 bases at J, with 14 bases between. Germline-derived CDR1 and CDR2 are LGHDT and YNNKEL (reference sequence). The CDR3 spans 14 residues.

The chain couples TRBV29-1 to TRBJ1-1, with D hard to call. Germline values: CDR1 SQVTM, CDR2 ANQGSEA. With 6 bases removed from V and 1 base from J, the gap between germline ends came to 9 bases. The CDR3 covers 12 residues. The chain's CDR3 is CSVPDGNTEAFF. As DNA, the CDR3 is TGCAGCGTCCCGGACGGGAACACTGAAGCTTTCTTT.

This chain links TRBV18 with TRBJ1-1; the D gene is possibly TRBD1 (6 bases). The CDR3 runs 16 residues. Germline assignment: CDR1 KGHSH and CDR2 LQKENI. Trimming stripped 3 bases from V and 4 bases from J, with 18 bases between. The CDR3 spells CASSPIRPGAGTEAFF. The CDR3 DNA sequence: TGTGCCAGCTCACCGATAAGGCCAGGGGCAGGCACTGAAGCTTTCTTT.

This sequence joins TRBV30 and TRBJ1-3; D is uncertain. Looked up from germline, CDR1 is GTSNPN and CDR2 is SVGIG (reference sequence). The CDR3 extends over 16 amino acids. V lost 5 bases, J lost 0 bases, and 17 bases lay in between. CDR3 DNA sequence: TGTGCCTGGTGTGCCGGGCCAGCCGACTCTGGAAACACCATATATTTT. Translation: CAWCAGPADSGNTIYF.

The rearrangement uses TRBV7-9 and TRBJ1-3; D unclear. V was clipped by 4 bases and J by 4 bases, with 20 bases between them. The CDR3 length is 17 residues. Germline CDR1 SEHNR, CDR2 FQNEAQ (reference sequence). CDR3 residues: CASSSLPGPQGGNTIYF. CDR3 nucleotide sequence: TGTGCCAGCAGCTCCCTACCGGGCCCCCAAGGGGGAAACACCATATATTTT.

J is TRBJ1-2 and V is TRBV30; D is undetermined. V lost 0 bases and J 5 bases, leaving 13 bases between the germline ends. Germline CDR1 reads GTSNPN; CDR2 reads SVGIG (reference sequence). The CDR3 spans 14 residues. The CDR3: CAWSVLGVSYGYTF. The CDR3 bases are TGTGCCTGGAGTGTCCTGGGAGTATCTTATGGCTACACCTTC.

The rearrangement joins TRBV27 to TRBJ2-3; D not resolved. CDR3 length equals 15 residues. Germline-derived CDR1 and CDR2 are MNHEY and SMNVEV (reference sequence). V was pared by 5 bases and J by 8 bases, with 20 bases between. The CDR3 coding sequence is TGTGCCAGCAGTCCCCCCATACGTGCTTCGGGTACGCAGTATTTT. It specifies CASSPPIRASGTQYF.

The chain employs TRBV4-1 and TRBJ2-5, with 10 nucleotides matching TRBD2. Trimming cost V 4 bases and J 5 bases; bases outside gene matches: 16. The CDR3 extends over 18 amino acids. CDR1 MGHRA and CDR2 YSYEKL come from the germline V gene. In DNA form, the CDR3 reads TGCGCCAGCAGCCCCCAAGCCGGCAAGCGGGGGGGCGGGGAGACCCAGTACTTC. It encodes CASSPQAGKRGGGETQYF.

This sequence joins TRBV29-1 and TRBJ1-5, with D possibly matching TRBD1 (6 bases). V lost 4 bases and J 4 bases, leaving 14 bases between the germline ends. The germline V gene encodes CDR1 SQVTM and CDR2 ANQGSEA. The CDR3 runs to 14 residues. The CDR3 DNA reads TGCAGCGTTGGAGGCGGGACACCGAATCAGCCCCAGCATTTT. It translates to CSVGGGTPNQPQHF.